The rows below give T cell receptor beta chains drawn from one sample of a study of identifying expanded T cells in peripheral blood. Data came from immunoSEQ multiplex PCR; TCRdb stores just in-frame clones and leaves some out. The table lists tens of thousands of clones, around 87% of them singletons. Sample: blood. The receptors here all came from a person aged 18 to 70 in good health. The CDR3 runs from the conserved cysteine through the conserved F or W. D genes are given only for firm matches.

v_call | d_call | cdr3_aa
TRBV7-9 | TRBD1 | CASSQRGTEQQFF
TRBV28 | . | CASSSTGREMYYEQYF
TRBV4-1 | . | CASSQAGQTYEQYF
TRBV4-2 | . | CASSPFRLSYEQYF
TRBV10-3 | TRBD1 | CAIRDREGISNEQFF
TRBV7-2 | . | CASSLERGTDTQYF
TRBV9 | . | CASSVTTPGWGGDYNEQFF
TRBV12-2 | . | CASRRRGEATQYF
TRBV7-2 | . | CASSPGGFAKLFF
TRBV11-3 | . | CASSFAGRFNEQFF
TRBV18 | . | CASSPGSGELFF
TRBV4-2 | . | CASSQDLGYGYTF
TRBV19 | . | CASRGVNTEAFF
TRBV21-1 | . | CASSRSAGDHEQYF
TRBV5-1 | TRBD1 | CASSQKTGMAYGYTF
TRBV7-2 | TRBD1 | CASSSDRVGYTF
TRBV19 | . | CASTPVRDVNQPQHF
TRBV6-6 | . | CASRDSGVANYGYTF
TRBV19 | TRBD1 | CASSSRTGDNQPQHF
TRBV6-4 | . | CASLSTADTQYF
TRBV30 | TRBD1 | CAWNRGDGGTDTQYF
TRBV27 | . | CASSLSWDSTDTQYF
TRBV6-5 | . | CASSALGASNQPQHF
TRBV4-1 | TRBD1 | CASSRIGQGEETQYF
TRBV9 | . | CASSVMFTDTQYF
TRBV29-1 | . | CSVKLNTGELFF
TRBV5-6 | . | CASHGGVMNTEAFF
TRBV15 | . | CATSRDHRQAGGEQYF
TRBV29-1 | TRBD1 | CSVVLGRGETQYF
TRBV5-6 | . | CASSLPQGAGGEQYF
TRBV29-1 | . | CSVELSGDGYTF
TRBV20-1 | . | CSADNNEQFF
TRBV5-1 | . | CASSLGGSTDTQYF
TRBV7-8 | TRBD1 | CASSSRTGNTGELFF
TRBV6-4 | . | CASSPSTSSGELFF
TRBV5-1 | TRBD1 | CASSLDRGTDTQYF
TRBV7-3 | . | CASSLKVPGASPQNTGELFF
TRBV28 | . | CASSPPRGLNQPQHF
TRBV19 | TRBD1 | CATGQAGGLEAFF
TRBV14 | . | CASSQAWNEQFF
TRBV6-4 | . | CASSDSRGGGTGELFF
TRBV27 | TRBD1 | CASSPQGASSNQPQHF
TRBV2 | . | CASSKNEKLFF
TRBV27 | . | CASSSRGLGKNIQYF
TRBV6-4 | . | CASSAGDTGEPFF
TRBV5-1 | TRBD1 | CASSASPRDSQETQYF
TRBV28 | TRBD2 | CASSLYGGSWRYEQYF
TRBV6-5 | TRBD2 | CASSSGSRDTQYF
TRBV9 | . | CASSVFSQGINQPQHF
TRBV7-2 | . | CASSLTRSPGEQYF
TRBV7-8 | . | CASSRDRNYEQYF
TRBV5-1 | . | CASSLDGVSNQPQHF
TRBV2 | . | CASTGTGYTF
TRBV27 | TRBD2 | CASSFHGLAGTQKPIETQYF
TRBV28 | . | CASSRTGSQPKLFF
TRBV29-1 | . | CSVERRTEAFF
TRBV9 | . | CASSETVGNTIYF
TRBV29-1 | . | CSAYRLAGYEQYF
TRBV6-1 | TRBD1 | CASTNRGIPYEQYF
TRBV7-6 | . | CASSLIYNEQFF